This T cell receptor beta chain was recorded in a study of blood T cell repertoires in COVID-19. The CDR3 runs to 15 residues. Germline V gives CDR1 MNHEY, CDR2 SMNVEV (reference sequence). Trimming at V came to 0 bases and at J to 5 bases, leaving 2 bases not matched to a gene. Sequenced by immunoSEQ multiplex PCR; TCRdb stores in-frame clones only, minus some. Of a few hundred thousand clones in the sample, 88% are singletons; the top ten hold about 10%. Sequencing was carried out using peripheral blood. This chain uses TRBV27 with TRBJ2-7, with 12 nucleotides matching TRBD2. This TCR was recovered from a young woman with COVID-19, enrolled during active disease. CDR3 loop: CASSLSTSGSNEQYF. CDR3 bases: TGTGCCAGCAGTTTATCGACTAGCGGGAGCAACGAGCAGTACTTC.